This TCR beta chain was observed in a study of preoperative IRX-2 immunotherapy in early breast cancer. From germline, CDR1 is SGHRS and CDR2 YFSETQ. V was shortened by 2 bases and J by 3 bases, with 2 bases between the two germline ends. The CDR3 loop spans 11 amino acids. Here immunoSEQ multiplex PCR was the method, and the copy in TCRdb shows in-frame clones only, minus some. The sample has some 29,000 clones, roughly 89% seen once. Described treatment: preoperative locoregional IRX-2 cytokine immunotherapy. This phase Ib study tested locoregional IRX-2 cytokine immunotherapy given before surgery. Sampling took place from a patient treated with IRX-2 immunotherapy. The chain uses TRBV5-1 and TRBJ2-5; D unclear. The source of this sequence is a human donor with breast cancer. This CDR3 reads CASSFEETQYF. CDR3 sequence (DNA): TGCGCCAGCAGCTTTGAAGAGACCCAGTACTTC. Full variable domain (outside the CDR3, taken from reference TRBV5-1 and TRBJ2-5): KAGVTQTPRYLIKTRGQQVTLSCSPISGHRSVSWYQQTPGQGLQFLFEYFSETQRNKGNFPGRFSGRQFSNSRSEMNVSTLELGDSALYLCASSFEETQYFGPGTRLLVL.